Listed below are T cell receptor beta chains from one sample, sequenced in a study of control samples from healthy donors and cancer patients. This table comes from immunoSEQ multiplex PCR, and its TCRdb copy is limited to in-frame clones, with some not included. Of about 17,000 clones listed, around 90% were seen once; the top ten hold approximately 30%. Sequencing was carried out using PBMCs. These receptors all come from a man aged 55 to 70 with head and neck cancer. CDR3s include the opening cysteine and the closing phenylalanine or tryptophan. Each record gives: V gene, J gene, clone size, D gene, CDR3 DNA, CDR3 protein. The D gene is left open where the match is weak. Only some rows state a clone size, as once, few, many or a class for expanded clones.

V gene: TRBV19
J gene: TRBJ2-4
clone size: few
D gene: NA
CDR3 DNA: TGTGCCAGTAGTATAGATCACAACAGGCGGGTCAAAAACATTCAGTACTTC
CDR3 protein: CASSIDHNRRVKNIQYF

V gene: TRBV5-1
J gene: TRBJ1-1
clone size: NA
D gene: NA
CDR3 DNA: TGCGCCAGCAGCTTAGGGGCGATCAACACTGAAGCTTTCTTT
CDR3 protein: CASSLGAINTEAFF

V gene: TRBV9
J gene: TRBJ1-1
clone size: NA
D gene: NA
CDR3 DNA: TGTGCCAGCAGCGTAGTCAGAGGGGTTGCCACTGAAGCTTTCTTT
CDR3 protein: CASSVVRGVATEAFF

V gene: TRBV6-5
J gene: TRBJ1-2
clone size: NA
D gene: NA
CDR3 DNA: TGTGCCAGCAGTTATGTTGAATGGGCTGGCTACACCTTC
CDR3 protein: CASSYVEWAGYTF

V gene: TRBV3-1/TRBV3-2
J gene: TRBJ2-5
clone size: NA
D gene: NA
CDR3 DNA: TGTGCCAGCAGCCAAGGCAATTTGGATGGGACCCAGTACTTC
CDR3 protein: CASSQGNLDGTQYF

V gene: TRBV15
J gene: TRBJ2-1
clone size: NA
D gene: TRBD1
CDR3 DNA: TGTGCCACCAGCCAAATGACAGGGGGACACAATGAGCAGTTCTTC
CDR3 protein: CATSQMTGGHNEQFF

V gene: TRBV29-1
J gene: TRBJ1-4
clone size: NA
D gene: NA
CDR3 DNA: TGCAGCGCCTTGAGGGGGTTTAATGAAAAACTGTTTTTT
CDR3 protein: CSALRGFNEKLFF

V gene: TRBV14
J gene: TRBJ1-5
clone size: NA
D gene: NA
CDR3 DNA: TGTGCCAGCAGCCAAGAGGACGGTCGGCAGCCCCAGCATTTT
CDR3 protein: CASSQEDGRQPQHF

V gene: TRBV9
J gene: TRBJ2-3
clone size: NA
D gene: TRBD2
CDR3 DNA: TGTGCCAGCAGCGCCCCCCGTGGCGGGGGGGCCATGGATACGCAGTATTTT
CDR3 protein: CASSAPRGGGAMDTQYF

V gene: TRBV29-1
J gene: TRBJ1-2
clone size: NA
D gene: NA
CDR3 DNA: TGCAGCGTCGGGGCTAAGTCCGGCTATGGCTACACCTTC
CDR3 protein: CSVGAKSGYGYTF

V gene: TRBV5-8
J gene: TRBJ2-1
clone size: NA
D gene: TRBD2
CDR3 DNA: TGTGCCAGCAGCTTCCTTGGCGGGAGGGCCTTCTGGGGCAATGAGCAGTTCTTC
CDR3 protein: CASSFLGGRAFWGNEQFF

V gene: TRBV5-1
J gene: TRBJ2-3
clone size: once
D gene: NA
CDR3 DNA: TGCGCCAGCAGCGGTCTAGGGGCCACAGATACGCAGTATTTT
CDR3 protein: CASSGLGATDTQYF

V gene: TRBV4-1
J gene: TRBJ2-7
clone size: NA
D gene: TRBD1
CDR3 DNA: TGCGCCAGCAGCCAAGATCGGGACAGGGCCTCTCCCTACGAGCAGTACTTC
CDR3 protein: CASSQDRDRASPYEQYF

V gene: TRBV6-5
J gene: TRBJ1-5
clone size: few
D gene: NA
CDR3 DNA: TGTGCCAGCAGTTACGTGGGGGGTCAGCCCCAGCATTTT
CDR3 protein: CASSYVGGQPQHF

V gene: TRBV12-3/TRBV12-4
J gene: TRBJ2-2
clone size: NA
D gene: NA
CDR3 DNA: TGTGCCAGCAGTCGACCGTACACCGGGGAGCTGTTTTTT
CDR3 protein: CASSRPYTGELFF

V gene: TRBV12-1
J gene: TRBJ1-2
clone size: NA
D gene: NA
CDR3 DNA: TGTGCCAGCAGCTGGGACAGGGGGAGCTATGGCTACACCTTC
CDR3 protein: CASSWDRGSYGYTF

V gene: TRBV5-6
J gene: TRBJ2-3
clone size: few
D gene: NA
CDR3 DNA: TGTGCCAGCAACCACCGCAGTAGGGGGGTGGGCACAGATACGCAGTATTTT
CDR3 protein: CASNHRSRGVGTDTQYF

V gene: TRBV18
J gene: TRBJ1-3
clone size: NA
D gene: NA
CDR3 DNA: TGTGCCAGCTCAGTCCCACAACAATCTGGAAACACCATATATTTT
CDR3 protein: CASSVPQQSGNTIYF

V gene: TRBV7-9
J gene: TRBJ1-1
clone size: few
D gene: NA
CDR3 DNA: TGTGCCAGCAGCTTGAGGGTTGGGGTGAACACTGAAGCTTTCTTT
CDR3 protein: CASSLRVGVNTEAFF

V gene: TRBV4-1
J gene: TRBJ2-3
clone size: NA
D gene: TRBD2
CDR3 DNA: TGCGCCAGCAGCGGAGATCGGGGGGGTGGAGATACGCAGTATTTT
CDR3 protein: CASSGDRGGGDTQYF

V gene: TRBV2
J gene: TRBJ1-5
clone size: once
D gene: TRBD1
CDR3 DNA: TGTGCCAGCAGTGTACAGGGGGCAAGTCAGCCCCAGCATTTT
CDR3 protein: CASSVQGASQPQHF

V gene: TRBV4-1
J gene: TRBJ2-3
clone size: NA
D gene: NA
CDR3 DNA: TGCGCCAGCAGCCACCCAGGCACAGATACGCAGTATTTT
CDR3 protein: CASSHPGTDTQYF

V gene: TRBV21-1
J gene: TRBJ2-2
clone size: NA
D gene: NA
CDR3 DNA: TGTGCCAGCAGCAAAGGGTTCCAGGGAATAGGGAAAACCGGGGAGCTGTTTTTT
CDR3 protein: CASSKGFQGIGKTGELFF

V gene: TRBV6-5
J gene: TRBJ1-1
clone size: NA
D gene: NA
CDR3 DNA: TGTGCCAGCACCTTCAGGGACGCCGGTCGCACTGAAGCTTTCTTT
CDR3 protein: CASTFRDAGRTEAFF

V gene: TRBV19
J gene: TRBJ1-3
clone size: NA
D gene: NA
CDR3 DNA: TGTGCCAGTCATCAGGACTACTCTGGAAACACCATATATTTT
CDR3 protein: CASHQDYSGNTIYF

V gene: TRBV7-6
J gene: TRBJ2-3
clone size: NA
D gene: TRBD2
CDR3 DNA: TGTGCCAGCAGCCACCCAAAGCGGGGGGATTCAGATACGCAGTATTTT
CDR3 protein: CASSHPKRGDSDTQYF

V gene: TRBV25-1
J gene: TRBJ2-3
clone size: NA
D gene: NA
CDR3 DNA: TGTGCCAGCAGTCTTCCCCCGGGGCGTGGCACAGATACGCAGTATTTT
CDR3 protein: CASSLPPGRGTDTQYF

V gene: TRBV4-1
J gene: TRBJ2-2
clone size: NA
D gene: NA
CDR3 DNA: TGCGCCAGCAGCCACAGGGACGCGAACACCGGGGAGCTGTTTTTT
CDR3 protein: CASSHRDANTGELFF

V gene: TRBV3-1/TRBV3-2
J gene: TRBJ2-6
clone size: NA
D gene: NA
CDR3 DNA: TGTGCCAGCAGCCAAGTGCTCTCTGGGGCCAACGTCCTGACTTTC
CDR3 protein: CASSQVLSGANVLTF

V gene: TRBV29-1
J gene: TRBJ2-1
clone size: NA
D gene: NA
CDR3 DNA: TGCAGCGTCGAGAATCGGGGTGAGCAGTTCTTC
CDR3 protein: CSVENRGEQFF

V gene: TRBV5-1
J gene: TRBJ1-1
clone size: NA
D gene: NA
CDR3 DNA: TGCGCCAGCAGCTCCGTGGTGAACACTGAAGCTTTCTTT
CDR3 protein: CASSSVVNTEAFF

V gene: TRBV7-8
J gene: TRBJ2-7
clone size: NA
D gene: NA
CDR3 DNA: TGTGCCAGCAGCCCAGGCATGGGCGAGCAGTACTTC
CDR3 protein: CASSPGMGEQYF

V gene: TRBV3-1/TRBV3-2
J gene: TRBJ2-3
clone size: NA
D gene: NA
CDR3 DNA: TGTGCCAGCACCCCGAGGGGTAGCGCCCTCGGGGGTACGCAGTATTTT
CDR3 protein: CASTPRGSALGGTQYF

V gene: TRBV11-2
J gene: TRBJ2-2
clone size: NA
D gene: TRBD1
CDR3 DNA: TGTGCCAGCAGCTCACGGGACAGGGGGTTTCGGGAGCTGTTTTTT
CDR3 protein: CASSSRDRGFRELFF

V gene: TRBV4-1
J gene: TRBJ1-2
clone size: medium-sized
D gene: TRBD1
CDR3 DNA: TGCGCCAGCAGCCAAGATCGGGCTATTGGACAGGGAAACTATGGCTACACCTTC
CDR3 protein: CASSQDRAIGQGNYGYTF

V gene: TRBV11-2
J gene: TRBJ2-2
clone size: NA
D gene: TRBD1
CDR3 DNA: TGTGCCAGCCTTGGACAGGCAGAGGCCGGGGAGCTGTTTTTT
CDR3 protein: CASLGQAEAGELFF

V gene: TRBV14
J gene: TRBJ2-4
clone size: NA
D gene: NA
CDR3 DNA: TGTGCCAGCCCATTGACACCAGCCAAAAACATTCAGTACTTC
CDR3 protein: CASPLTPAKNIQYF

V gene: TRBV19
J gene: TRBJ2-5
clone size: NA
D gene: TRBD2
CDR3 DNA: TGTGCCAGTAGAGGGATGGGGGGGAAAGAGACCCAGTACTTC
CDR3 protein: CASRGMGGKETQYF

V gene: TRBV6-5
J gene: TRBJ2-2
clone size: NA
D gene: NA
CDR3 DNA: TGTGCCAGCAGGTCACAGGGAGCCGGCACCGGGGAGCTGTTTTTT
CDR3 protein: CASRSQGAGTGELFF

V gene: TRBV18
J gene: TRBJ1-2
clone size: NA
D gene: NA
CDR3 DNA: TGTGCCAGCTCAGAACAGGGTGCCTATGGCTACACCTTC
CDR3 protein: CASSEQGAYGYTF

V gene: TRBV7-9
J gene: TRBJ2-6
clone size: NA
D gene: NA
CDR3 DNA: TGTGCCAGCAGCCAGTCGACCGTTTTCTCTGGGGCCAACGTCCTGACTTTC
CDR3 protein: CASSQSTVFSGANVLTF

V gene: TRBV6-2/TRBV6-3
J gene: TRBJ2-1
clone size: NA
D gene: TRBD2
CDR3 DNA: TGTGCCAGCAGTTACTCAGCGGGGGGGCCCAATGAGCAGTTCTTC
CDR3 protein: CASSYSAGGPNEQFF

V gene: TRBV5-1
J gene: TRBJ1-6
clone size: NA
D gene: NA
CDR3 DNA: TGCGCCAGCAGCCCCAGTAGTTCCTATAATTCACCCCTCCACTTT
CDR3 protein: CASSPSSSYNSPLHF

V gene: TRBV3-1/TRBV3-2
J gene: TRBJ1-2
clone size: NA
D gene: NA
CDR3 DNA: TGTGCCAGCAGCCAAGATACCCGAGGGAGCTATGGCTACACCTTC
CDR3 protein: CASSQDTRGSYGYTF

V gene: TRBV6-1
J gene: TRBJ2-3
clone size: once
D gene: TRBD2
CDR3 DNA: TGTGCCAGCAGGGAAGCGGGGGGATACACAGATACGCAGTATTTT
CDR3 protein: CASREAGGYTDTQYF

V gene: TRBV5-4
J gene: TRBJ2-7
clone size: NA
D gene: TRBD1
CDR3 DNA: TGTGCCAGCAGCTCCAGACAGGGCGTCGACTACGAGCAGTACTTC
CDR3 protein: CASSSRQGVDYEQYF

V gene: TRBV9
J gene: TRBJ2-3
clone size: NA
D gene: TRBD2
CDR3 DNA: TGTGCCAGCAGCGTAGAGACGGGGGGGCTCACAGATACGCAGTATTTT
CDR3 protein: CASSVETGGLTDTQYF

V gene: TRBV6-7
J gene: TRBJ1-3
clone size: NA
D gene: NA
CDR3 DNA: TGTGCCAGCCCCTGGACACGTTACTCTGGAAACACCATATATTTT
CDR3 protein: CASPWTRYSGNTIYF

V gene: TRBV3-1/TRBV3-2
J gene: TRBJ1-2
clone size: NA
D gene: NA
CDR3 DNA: TGTGCCAGCAGCCTCGGGACGGCTTATGGCTACACCTTC
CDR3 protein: CASSLGTAYGYTF

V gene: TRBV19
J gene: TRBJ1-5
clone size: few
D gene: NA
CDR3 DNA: TGTGCCAGTAGTATTCGGGGGGGATACCAGCCCCAGCATTTT
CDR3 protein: CASSIRGGYQPQHF

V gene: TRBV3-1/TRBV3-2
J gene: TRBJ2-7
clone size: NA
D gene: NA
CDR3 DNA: TGTGCCAGCAGCCAAGAGGCATATCCCTACGAGCAGTACTTC
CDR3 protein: CASSQEAYPYEQYF

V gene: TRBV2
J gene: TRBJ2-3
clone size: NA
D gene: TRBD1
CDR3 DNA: TGTGCCAGCAGTGCGCCTGGGGACATCCATCCGGACAGGAGGTTCACAGATACGCAGTATTTT
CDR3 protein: CASSAPGDIHPDRRFTDTQYF

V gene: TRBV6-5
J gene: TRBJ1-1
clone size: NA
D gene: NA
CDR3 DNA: TGTGCCAGCAGTTACTCGACGGGCAGGTTGCCTGAAGCTTTCTTT
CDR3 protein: CASSYSTGRLPEAFF